The sequence of this TCR beta chain was determined in a study of blood T cell repertoires in COVID-19. As for the study in general: Sample material is recorded as cDNA or gDNA derived from T cells, B-cell-depleted T cells, or PBMCs.

Cohorts were based on clinical histories the participants reported. This clone was seen only once. The junction had 11 bases not matched to a gene; V was cut back by 7 bases and J by 1 base. Germline-derived CDR1 and CDR2 are MNHEY and SMNVEV (reference sequence). The CDR3 covers 16 residues. In the authors' workflow: Researchers report that nucleated cell counts were estimated from reference gene primer amplification. The assay was immunoSEQ multiplex PCR, and TCRdb's table has in-frame clones only and misses some. That table furnishes V, J and clone size, whereas the DNA furnished D and trimming. The sample consists of about 350,000 clones, 88% of them appearing once.

Sequencing used PBMCs or T cells enriched from blood (not recorded which). The TCR originated in a woman aged 30 to 39 who had been exposed to COVID-19. The V gene is TRBV27, the J gene TRBJ2-3, with 7 nucleotides matching TRBD2. The CDR3 loop is CASKMKGGSRTDTQYF. DNA for the CDR3: TGTGCCAGCAAAATGAAGGGCGGGAGCCGCACAGATACGCAGTATTTT.